This TCR beta chain was sequenced in a study of T cells in tumors after PD-1 blockade. Turning to the study itself: Treatment was either pembrolizumab 200 mg every 3 weeks or cemiplimab 350 mg every 2 weeks. Some patients also took daily vismodegib 150 mg during anti-PD-1 treatment. Points from the study as a whole: Some novel exhausted tumor clones appeared in pre-treatment blood, suggesting peripheral recruitment.

This table comes from immunoSEQ multiplex PCR, and its TCRdb copy is limited to in-frame clones, with some not included. The repertoire holds 55,000 to 65,000 clones, with around 77% as singletons. The CDR3 has 15 residues. Germline V lookup: CDR1 MNHEY, CDR2 SMNVEV (reference sequence). After removal of 6 bases from V and 4 bases from J, the junction contained 11 bases not matched to a gene. Tumor or blood genomic DNA was sequenced, with inputs of about 616 ng to 6,004 ng. A note on this clone: Its antigen is not identified.

The chain carries TRBV27 and TRBJ1-2; 7 nucleotides align to TRBD1. This sample comprised PBMCs, obtained before anti-PD-1 treatment. This receptor was taken from a human donor with basal cell carcinoma. This chain's CDR3 is CASRAGGPRSYGYTF. DNA for the CDR3: TGTGCCAGCAGGGCAGGGGGTCCACGGAGCTATGGCTACACCTTC.